The 14 T cell receptor beta chains presented below share a single source sample, sequenced in a study of T cell repertoires in cytomegalovirus infection. No antigens are known for them. TCRdb independently ran MiXCR on the reads; one entry per CDR3 protein. The sample has 700,000 to 950,000 distinct CDR3 sequences, about 33% seen once; the top ten hold around 12%. The source was cultured CD8+ T cells from PBMCs, collected from culture after CMV antigen stimulation. The receptors shown here come from a human donor in good health (CMV status not recorded). Some clones in this sample may be carry-over from other donors' samples.

This clonotype was picked up many times. CDR3 region: CASSVDRGMYNEQFF. CDR3 coding DNA: TGTGCCAGCAGCGTGGACAGGGGAATGTACAATGAGCAGTTCTTC. V gene TRBV7-2 combines with J gene TRBJ2-1; 9 bases line up with TRBD1. The CDR3 is 15 residues long. Germline V CDR1 and CDR2: SGHTA, FQGNSA. Trimming at V came to 5 bases and at J to 4 bases, leaving 6 bases not matched to a gene.

The gene calls are TRBV15 and TRBJ2-3; D not resolved. Germline CDR1 is LNHNV and CDR2 is YYDKDF (reference sequence). The length of the CDR3 is 13 residues. V lost 3 bases to trimming and J lost 3 bases, with 7 bases between them. CDR3 sequence reads: CATSSLRTDTQYF. CDR3 in DNA: TGTGCCACCAGCAGTTTACGGACAGATACGCAGTATTTT.

This clonotype was seen repeatedly, ten times or more. CDR3 region: CASSLRVGAANEQFF. The CDR3, as DNA: TGTGCCAGCAGCTTAAGGGTTGGAGCCGCCAATGAGCAGTTCTTC. This chain joins TRBV7-6 and TRBJ2-1, with D unclear. The CDR3 sequence is 15 residues long. Germline CDR1 and CDR2: SGHVS and FNYEAQ. V gave up 2 bases and J gave up 6 bases, with 14 bases separating them.

The rearrangement uses TRBV5-1 and TRBJ2-1; the D gene is possibly TRBD1 (6 bases). The V gene's germline CDR1 is SGHRS and CDR2 YFSETQ. There are 14 residues in the CDR3. Trimming took 7 bases from V and 7 from J, leaving 18 bases between them. This CDR3 is CASSGQTQSNEQFF. DNA of the CDR3: TGCGCCAGCTCTGGACAGACTCAGTCTAATGAGCAGTTCTTC.

This clonotype has only a few counts. The genes are TRBV2 and TRBJ2-7; 9 positions agree with TRBD2. Trimming took 2 bases from V and 3 from J; bases not matched to a gene: 2. Germline V lookup: CDR1 SNHLY, CDR2 FYNNEI. This CDR3 is built from 14 residues. The CDR3 region has the DNA TGTGCCAGCAGTGAAAGACTAGCGGTCTACGAGCAGTACTTC. This translates into CASSERLAVYEQYF.

This clonotype was detected only a few times. This sequence joins TRBV2 and TRBJ1-5; D remains ambiguous. The CDR3 has 18 residues. Germline-derived CDR1 and CDR2 are SNHLY and FYNNEI. The V gene lost 6 bases and the J gene lost 0 bases, with 21 bases spanning the gap. The CDR3 spells CASRLDPLPYYSNQPQHF. Written as DNA, the CDR3 is TGTGCCAGCAGGCTGGACCCGCTCCCATACTATAGCAATCAGCCCCAGCATTTT.

This clonotype was detected a few times. The DNA for the CDR3 is TGTGCCAGCAGCCCCCCGACAGGGGTAGTCTCCTACGAGCAGTACTTC. It specifies CASSPPTGVVSYEQYF. This sequence joins TRBV7-2 and TRBJ2-7; 8 bases align to TRBD1. V trimming: 5 bases; J trimming: 0 bases; junction bases outside the gene matches: 9. The V gene's germline CDR1 is SGHTA and CDR2 FQGNSA. The CDR3 contains 16 residues.

The rearrangement links TRBV28 to TRBJ1-2, with D possibly TRBD1 on 6 matching bases. Germline values: CDR1 MDHEN, CDR2 SYDVKM. This CDR3 has 14 amino acids. V was trimmed by 6 bases and J by 7 bases, leaving 18 bases between them. CDR3 in DNA: TGTGCCAGCAGCCCGGGTTTGGGGGGCCCTGGCTACACCTTC. Its protein is CASSPGLGGPGYTF.

The CDR3 nucleotides are TGTGCCAGCAGCCAAGAGACCGTTGTTGACAGCGCCTATTTTCTGAACACTGAAGCTTTCTTT. Translation: CASSQETVVDSAYFLNTEAFF. This chain joins TRBV14 and TRBJ1-1; perhaps TRBD1 as D (5 bases). This CDR3 is built from 21 residues. Germline lookup yields CDR1 SGHDN and CDR2 FVKESK. V dropped 0 bases and J dropped 0 bases, with 26 bases sitting between them.

J is TRBJ1-1 and V is TRBV9, with D tentatively TRBD1 (5 bases). Germline V CDR1 and CDR2: SGDLS, YYNGEE. The V end was cut by 0 bases, the J end by 0 bases, with 12 bases between. The CDR3 is 16 residues long. CDR3 sequence (DNA): TGTGCCAGCAGCGTAGTGGGGCAGGGAATGAACACTGAAGCTTTCTTT. It translates to CASSVVGQGMNTEAFF.

This clonotype was counted many times. This chain joins TRBV11-2 and TRBJ2-3; TRBD1 matches at 9 bases. This CDR3 has 15 residues. V dropped 3 bases and J dropped 1; count of bases not matched to a gene: 2. Germline V lookup: CDR1 SGHAT, CDR2 FQNNGV. The CDR3, as DNA: TGTGCCAGCAGCTTCCGGACAGGGGGCACAGATACGCAGTATTTT. Amino acids: CASSFRTGGTDTQYF. The whole variable domain, filled in from reference TRBV11-2 and TRBJ2-3, reads EAGVAQSPRYKIIEKRQSVAFWCNPISGHATLYWYQQILGQGPKLLIQFQNNGVVDDSQLPKDRFSAERLKGVDSTLKIQPAKLEDSAVYLCASSFRTGGTDTQYFGPGTRLTVL.

V gene TRBV6-6 combines with J gene TRBJ2-1; D is undetermined. CDR3 length: 14 amino acids. The V gene lost 0 bases and the J gene lost 2 bases, with 5 bases spanning the gap. The germline CDR1 and CDR2 sequences are MNHNY and SVGAGI (reference sequence). DNA for the CDR3: TGTGCCAGCAGTTACTCGAAGGCCTACAATGAGCAGTTCTTC. Translation gives CASSYSKAYNEQFF.

The rearrangement joins TRBV5-6 to TRBJ2-7; D assignment may be TRBD1 or TRBD2 (5 bases each). V was pared by 5 bases and J by 2 bases, with 17 bases between. CDR3 length equals 15 residues. CDR1 SGHDT and CDR2 YYEEEE come from the germline V gene. The DNA of the CDR3 is TGTGCCAGCAGGCCCGGGACGGAGAGTCCCTACGAGCAGTACTTC. The encoded protein is CASRPGTESPYEQYF.

This clonotype was picked up one time. The chain has TRBV29-1 and TRBJ2-2; 8 nucleotides line up with TRBD1. V lost 7 bases and J lost 6; bases outside the gene matches: 25. The CDR3 spans 19 residues. Germline V gene data show CDR1 as SQVTM and CDR2 as ANQGSEA. The chain's CDR3 is CSALGRQGRPFERSGELFF. CDR3 DNA sequence: TGCAGCGCCCTGGGGAGACAGGGGCGCCCCTTTGAACGCTCCGGGGAGCTGTTTTTT.